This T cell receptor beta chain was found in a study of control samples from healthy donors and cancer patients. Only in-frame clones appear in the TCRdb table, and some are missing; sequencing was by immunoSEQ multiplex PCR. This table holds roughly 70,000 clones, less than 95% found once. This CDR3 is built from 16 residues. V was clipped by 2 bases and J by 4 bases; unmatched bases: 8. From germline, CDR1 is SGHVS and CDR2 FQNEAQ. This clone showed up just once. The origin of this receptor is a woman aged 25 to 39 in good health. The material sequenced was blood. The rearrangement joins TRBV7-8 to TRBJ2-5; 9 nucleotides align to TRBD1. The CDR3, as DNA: TGTGCCAGCAGCTTAAATCGGGACAGGGTTCGAGAGACCCAGTACTTC. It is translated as CASSLNRDRVRETQYF.